This section outlines one T cell receptor beta chain sequence together with its context. Its antigen is as yet unknown. This record comes from a study of blood T cells in healthy people across ages. Study conclusions and caveats: The recorded TCR beta diversity per million T cells decreased in a roughly linear manner with age. Diversity was estimated from one million T cells, and these estimates were considered underestimates.

The authors ran a second PCR of roughly 6 to 11 cycles using a sample-barcoded 5' primer and a J-beta primer mix. Each cDNA was tagged by a template-switch adaptor containing 12 random nucleotides. Individual samples furnished no less than 2.5 million CDR3-containing paired-end reads apiece. TCRdb ran MiXCR on the 5' RACE reads and lists one entry per CDR3 protein. The table records more than 650,000 distinct CDR3 sequences, about 24% of them present only once. This clonotype originated in a man aged 65 to 85 in good health. Sequencing used blood.

CDR3 amino acids: CSADGQGATDTQYF. As DNA, the CDR3 is TGCAGTGCTGACGGACAGGGCGCCACAGATACGCAGTATTTT. The V and J genes are TRBV20-1 and TRBJ2-3; the match to TRBD1 covers 8 bases. The J segment lost 2 bases and the V segment lost 5 bases, leaving 6 bases of the junction unmatched. The CDR3 is 14 amino acids. Looked up from germline, CDR1 is DFQATT and CDR2 is SNEGSKA (reference sequence).